Following are 14 T cell receptor beta chains from one sample sequenced in a study of blood T cell repertoires in COVID-19. Profiled with immunoSEQ multiplex PCR; TCRdb holds only in-frame clones, not every one. This table has 100,000 to 150,000 clones, about 89% appearing once. Sequencing was performed on peripheral blood. The receptor set was obtained from a woman aged 70-85 years with COVID-19, enrolled during active disease.

The J gene is TRBJ2-7, the V gene TRBV5-1, with TRBD2 as a possible D gene (6 bases). Trimming stripped 4 bases from V and 3 bases from J, with 23 bases between. CDR1 and CDR2 (germline): SGHRS, YFSETQ. This CDR3 region has 17 residues. CDR3 nucleotide sequence: TGCGCCAGCAGCCACACCACGACGGGAGAGAGAGTCTACGAGCAGTACTTC. Translation gives CASSHTTTGERVYEQYF.

The chain employs TRBV7-2 and TRBJ2-5, with 7 bases matching TRBD2. The CDR3 runs 13 residues. J gave up 2 bases and V 5 bases, and 2 bases lay outside the gene matches. Germline values: CDR1 SGHTA, CDR2 FQGNSA. The CDR3 is CASSPGGQETQYF. CDR3 nucleotide sequence: TGTGCCAGCAGCCCGGGGGGACAAGAGACCCAGTACTTC.

The chain is built from TRBV11-3 and TRBJ2-2; D perhaps matches TRBD2 (6 bases). The V end was cut by 6 bases, the J end by 5 bases, with 19 bases between. The CDR3 contains 16 residues. The V gene's germline CDR1 is SGHNT and CDR2 YENEEA. CDR3 coding DNA: TGTGCCAGCAGTAACCCGTGGGGGGATGAAACCGGGGAGCTGTTTTTT. It specifies CASSNPWGDETGELFF.

This chain uses TRBV5-1 with TRBJ2-5; maybe TRBD1 (6 bases). V lost 0 bases and J lost 2, with 11 bases in between. Germline V lookup: CDR1 SGHRS, CDR2 YFSETQ. CDR3 length equals 15 residues. In nucleotides, the CDR3 is TGCGCCAGCAGCTTGGGGGGGCGCCTTCAAGAGACCCAGTACTTC. Encoded protein: CASSLGGRLQETQYF.

The rearrangement uses TRBV7-9 and TRBJ2-3, with a weak D call TRBD1 (5 bases). CDR3 length: 15 amino acids. Trimming removed 3 bases from V and 0 bases from J, with 10 bases in between. Germline V gene lookup returns CDR1 SEHNR and CDR2 FQNEAQ (reference sequence). In DNA, the CDR3 is TGTGCCAGCAGCTTGGGGCAGTTTAGCACAGATACGCAGTATTTT. It yields the protein CASSLGQFSTDTQYF.

This clone is a singleton in its sample. The rearrangement links TRBV3-1 (or the pseudogene TRBV3-2) to TRBJ1-2; 10 bases match TRBD1. The CDR3 length is 16 residues. Losses at the gene ends were 2 bases for V and 4 bases for J; bases not matched to a gene: 7. From germline, CDR1 is LGHDT and CDR2 YNNKEL (reference sequence). The CDR3 nucleotides read TGTGCCAGCAGCCAACGGCCGGGACAGGGGCTCTATGGCTACACCTTC. It is translated as CASSQRPGQGLYGYTF.

The chain joins TRBV11-1 to TRBJ2-7; the match to TRBD1 covers 11 bases. V was pared by 3 bases and J by 4 bases, with 2 bases of the junction left unmatched. This CDR3 contains 14 residues. The V gene's germline CDR1 is SGHAT and CDR2 FQDESV (reference sequence). The DNA of the CDR3 is TGTGCCAGCAGCTTCCGGGACAGGGGGTACGAGCAGTACTTC. As protein: CASSFRDRGYEQYF. The full variable domain, completed using reference TRBV11-1 and TRBJ2-7, is EAEVAQSPRYKITEKSQAVAFWCDPISGHATLYWYRQILGQGPELLVQFQDESVVDDSQLPKDRFSAERLKGVDSTLKIQPAELGDSAMYLCASSFRDRGYEQYFGPGTRLTVT.

The V gene is TRBV12-3 or TRBV12-4, the J gene TRBJ2-5; D is possibly TRBD2 (6 bases). V was shortened by 6 bases and J by 1 base, with 9 bases between the two germline ends. CDR3 length: 13 amino acids. CDR3 loop: CASRPGAQETQYF. The DNA for the CDR3 is TGTGCCAGCAGGCCGGGAGCCCAAGAGACCCAGTACTTC.

This chain links TRBV6-5 with TRBJ1-4; D might be TRBD1 (5 bases). From germline, CDR1 is MNHEY and CDR2 SVGAGI. Trimming removed 8 bases from V and 7 bases from J, with 17 bases in between. The CDR3 spans 14 residues. CDR3 nucleotides: TGTGCCAGCCGAAGGGGAGGGTTTGGTGAAAAACTGTTTTTT. The encoded protein is CASRRGGFGEKLFF.

V and J are TRBV7-6 and TRBJ1-2; possible D gene TRBD1, 6 bases. This CDR3 spans 14 amino acids. Trimming removed 1 base from V and 14 bases from J, with 20 bases in between. The germline CDR1 and CDR2 sequences are SGHVS and FNYEAQ. The CDR3 DNA sequence: TGTGCCAGCAGCTTAGGAGAGGACAGCGCGGGTAGAACCTTC. Its translation: CASSLGEDSAGRTF.

The rearrangement uses TRBV2 and TRBJ1-6, with 10 bases aligning to TRBD1. V was clipped by 2 bases and J by 8 bases; unmatched bases: 3. Germline CDR1 and CDR2: SNHLY and FYNNEI. This CDR3 is 15 amino acids long. The CDR3 DNA follows: TGTGCCAGCAGTGAACTGACAGGGGGCGATTCACCCCTCCACTTT. Amino acids: CASSELTGGDSPLHF.

V and J are TRBV5-8 and TRBJ1-3; 8 nucleotides match TRBD1. The germline CDR1 and CDR2 sequences are SGHTS and YDEGEE. With 6 bases clipped from V and 3 bases from J, the junction kept 20 bases outside the gene matches. This CDR3 comprises 19 residues. CDR3 protein: CASKRGFGTGLVDGNTIYF. The CDR3, as DNA: TGTGCCAGCAAACGAGGATTTGGGACAGGACTAGTGGATGGAAACACCATATATTTT.

The chain links TRBV4-1 to TRBJ2-7, with D possibly being TRBD1 (5 bases). CDR1 is MGHRA, CDR2 YSYEKL, per germline. V lost 2 bases and J lost 1, with 6 bases in between. This CDR3 is built from 13 residues. The chain's CDR3 is CASSQTGSYEQYF. The CDR3 region has the DNA TGCGCCAGCAGCCAAACAGGATCCTACGAGCAGTACTTC.

V gene TRBV6-5 combines with J gene TRBJ2-5; D may be TRBD1 (6 bases). Germline V gene sequence: CDR1 MNHEY, CDR2 SVGAGI. V lost 5 bases and J lost 1, with 11 bases in between. This CDR3 region has 14 residues. The CDR3 DNA follows: TGTGCCAGCAGTCAGGGGCGGACCCAAGAGACCCAGTACTTC. Protein sequence: CASSQGRTQETQYF.